These T cell receptor beta chains were read from a single sample in a study of blood T cell repertoires in COVID-19. Assay used: immunoSEQ multiplex PCR; TCRdb lists only in-frame clones, some missing. There are around 26,000 clones in the sample; approximately 75% occur only once, and over 2% lies in the top ten. The sequenced sample consisted of peripheral blood. Receptors originate from a woman aged 70-85 years with COVID-19, enrolled during active disease. CDR3s include the opening cysteine and the closing phenylalanine or tryptophan. The order of the fields is clone size, J gene, D gene, V gene, CDR3 protein, CDR3 DNA. D genes are given only for firm matches. Clone size appears in some rows only: once, few, many, or a class for an expanded clone.

NA	TRBJ1-4	NA	TRBV29-1	CSVGGLDREKLFF	TGCAGCGTTGGGGGACTCGATCGGGAAAAACTGTTTTTT
NA	TRBJ1-4	NA	TRBV19	CASTTTGGGWDEKLFF	TGTGCCAGTACCACCACCGGCGGGGGCTGGGATGAAAAACTGTTTTTT
few	TRBJ2-5	NA	TRBV27	CASKPTVGSQYF	TGTGCCAGCAAACCGACGGTAGGGAGCCAGTACTTC
NA	TRBJ2-1	TRBD2	TRBV5-4	CASSAGQVLAGRSYNEQFF	TGTGCCAGCAGCGCCGGGCAGGTGCTAGCGGGACGCTCCTACAATGAGCAGTTCTTC
few	TRBJ1-2	TRBD1	TRBV4-3	CASSQFSGGTNYGYTF	TGCGCCAGCAGCCAATTCTCAGGGGGGACTAACTATGGCTACACCTTC
NA	TRBJ1-1	NA	TRBV12-5	CASAWTGGSTEAFF	TGTGCTAGTGCTTGGACGGGAGGGAGTACTGAAGCTTTCTTT
few	TRBJ2-7	TRBD1	TRBV5-4	CASSLNRGSYEQYF	TGTGCCAGCAGCTTGAACAGGGGGAGCTACGAGCAGTACTTC
NA	TRBJ2-7	TRBD2	TRBV4-3	CASSPRRGGYEQYF	TGCGCCAGCAGCCCGCGCCGGGGGGGCTACGAGCAGTACTTC
once	TRBJ1-5	TRBD1	TRBV6-2/TRBV6-3	CASSYSLFGTRQGNQPQHF	TGTGCCAGCAGTTACTCGTTGTTCGGGACTCGACAGGGAAATCAGCCCCAGCATTTT
NA	TRBJ2-1	TRBD1	TRBV6-2/TRBV6-3	CASSYNRGYGGEQFF	TGTGCCAGCAGTTACAACAGGGGGTACGGGGGTGAGCAGTTCTTC